This entry lists 28 T cell receptor beta chains sequenced from one sample in a study of OX40 agonist ivuxolimab in advanced cancers. To prepare the library, the immunoSEQ multiplex PCR assay was applied. TCRdb mirrors the immuneACCESS table, restricted to in-frame sequences. Some clones are absent from its copies; in checked studies, under half trace to an unresolved V gene, and the reason for the others is unknown. The sample table contains 53,000 or so clones; only one count was recorded for 70% to 90% of them. The biggest ten clones account for approximately 3% of the sample. The material sequenced was CD4+ or CD8+ T cells sorted from blood, taken in a trial of the OX40 agonist ivuxolimab. These receptors all come from an adult with an advanced solid tumor such as melanoma, head and neck, liver or kidney cancer.

Note on this clone: The same CDR3 is also encoded by other DNA sequences in this sample. The chain has TRBV2 and TRBJ2-6; D is uncertain. In germline, CDR1 is SNHLY, CDR2 FYNNEI. The CDR3 loop spans 13 amino acids. The germline V and J ends were trimmed by 7 bases and 0 bases, with 4 bases remaining between them. The CDR3 sequence is CASTGSGANVLTF. CDR3 sequence (DNA): TGTGCCAGCACTGGCTCTGGGGCCAACGTCCTGACTTTC.

V usage is TRBV9 and J usage is TRBJ2-7; 8 nucleotides agree with TRBD1. With V trimmed by 5 bases and J by 1 base, 2 bases remained unmatched. CDR3 length: 13 residues. Germline V CDR1 and CDR2: SGDLS, YYNGEE. CDR3 protein: CASSRQGSYEQYF. The CDR3 DNA follows: TGTGCCAGCAGTCGACAGGGGTCCTACGAGCAGTACTTC.

The chain joins TRBV19 to TRBJ2-7, with 8 bases lining up with TRBD1. Germline trimming cut 5 bases from V and 4 bases from J; bases unmatched to any gene: 13. Germline-derived CDR1 and CDR2 are LNHDA and SQIVND (reference sequence). The CDR3 consists of 16 residues. CDR3 amino acids: CASSGFRDRKGYEQYF. The CDR3 nucleotides are TGTGCCAGTAGTGGTTTCCGGGACAGGAAGGGATACGAGCAGTACTTC. Full variable domain (rest looked up from reference TRBV19 and TRBJ2-7): DGGITQSPKYLFRKEGQNVTLSCEQNLNHDAMYWYRQDPGQGLRLIYYSQIVNDFQKGDIAEGYSVSREKKESFPLTVTSAQKNPTAFYLCASSGFRDRKGYEQYFGPGTRLTVT.

V usage is TRBV21-1 and J usage is TRBJ1-2; TRBD1, the table's D call, lacks a check against the DNA. TRBV21-1 is a recognized pseudogene. The CDR3 sequence is 15 residues long. In nucleotides, the CDR3 is TGTGCCAGCAGCTTGGACAGGGTGGCTAACTATGGCTACACCTTC. Translation: CASSLDRVANYGYTF.

The V and J genes are TRBV19 and TRBJ2-3; D may correspond to TRBD1 or TRBD2 (5 bases each). V dropped 9 bases and J dropped 3 bases, with 25 bases sitting between them. This CDR3 contains 17 residues. Germline V gives CDR1 LNHDA, CDR2 SQIVND (reference sequence). The CDR3 reads CAREATIPGPKTDTQYF. The CDR3 DNA sequence: TGTGCCAGGGAAGCCACTATACCGGGACCGAAGACAGATACGCAGTATTTT.

The CDR3 nucleotides are TGTGCCAGTAGTATCCCATACGGCGCTGAAGCTTTCTTT. Protein product: CASSIPYGAEAFF. The V gene is TRBV19, the J gene TRBJ1-1, with D hard to call. The germline V gene has CDR1 LNHDA and CDR2 SQIVND (reference sequence). The V gene lost 3 bases and the J gene lost 6 bases, with 11 bases spanning the gap. There are 13 residues in the CDR3.

CDR3 nucleotides: TGTGCCAGCTCACCACAGGACAGGGTCCCTTTCTTT. Translated: CASSPQDRVPFF. This chain joins TRBV18 and TRBJ1-1, with 8 nucleotides matching TRBD1. Germline assignment: CDR1 KGHSH and CDR2 LQKENI. J was trimmed by 12 bases and V by 1 base; bases with no gene match: 4. CDR3 size: 12 residues.

This chain links TRBV4-1 with TRBJ1-2, with a possible D match to TRBD1 (6 bases). V was shortened by 5 bases and J by 2 bases, with 12 bases between the two germline ends. Looked up from germline, CDR1 is MGHRA and CDR2 is YSYEKL. The CDR3 loop spans 14 amino acids. The CDR3 loop is CASSFTQGNYGYTF. The CDR3 DNA is TGCGCCAGCAGCTTTACACAGGGAAACTATGGCTACACCTTC.

The chain is built from TRBV27 and TRBJ1-1, with a tentative D call TRBD1 (6 bases). The CDR3 sequence is 15 residues long. V was pared by 5 bases and J by 2 bases, with 15 bases between. Germline V CDR1 and CDR2: MNHEY, SMNVEV (reference sequence). The CDR3: CASSPHRGANTEAFF. CDR3 nucleotides: TGTGCCAGCAGTCCTCATCGGGGGGCTAACACTGAAGCTTTCTTT.

This rearrangement joins TRBV10-3 to TRBJ1-2; D gene unclear. The germline V and J ends were trimmed by 7 bases and 1 base, with 13 bases remaining between them. The CDR3 extends over 14 amino acids. CDR1 ENHRY and CDR2 SYGVKD come from the germline V gene. CDR3 protein: CAINGRDFNYGYTF. CDR3 DNA: TGTGCCATCAATGGACGCGACTTTAACTATGGCTACACCTTC.

V is TRBV29-1 and J is TRBJ1-4, with 7 bases that match TRBD1. V shed 5 bases and J 3 bases; nucleotides not matched to a gene: 3. CDR1 SQVTM and CDR2 ANQGSEA come from the germline V gene. This CDR3 contains 13 residues. DNA of the CDR3: TGCAGCGTTATGACAGGGCCTAATGAAAAACTGTTTTTT. Its protein product is CSVMTGPNEKLFF.

The V gene is TRBV30, the J gene TRBJ1-6, with 8 nucleotides matching TRBD1. Per the germline V gene, CDR1 is GTSNPN and CDR2 is SVGIG (reference sequence). The CDR3 contains 15 residues. Trimming cost V 2 bases and J 7 bases; bases outside gene matches: 7. CDR3 nucleotide sequence: TGTGCCTGGAGTTCCCGGGACAGGCGAAATTCACCCCTCCACTTT. Translated, it gives CAWSSRDRRNSPLHF.

The chain employs TRBV29-1 and TRBJ1-1; D is undetermined. The germline V gene has CDR1 SQVTM and CDR2 ANQGSEA. This CDR3 comprises 16 residues. Trimming left V 2 bases short and J 4 bases short, with 20 bases between. Here the CDR3 DNA reads TGCAGCGTTGAAACACCCCTAGGTAGATCTACCACTGAAGCTTTCTTT. This translates into CSVETPLGRSTTEAFF.

V usage is TRBV2 and J usage is TRBJ2-7, with D tentatively TRBD1 or TRBD2 (7 bases each). Germline lookup yields CDR1 SNHLY and CDR2 FYNNEI. CDR3 length: 16 residues. Deletions cut 7 bases from V and 4 bases from J, with 23 bases between. The CDR3 loop reads CASKEGALTSLYEQYF. DNA of the CDR3: TGTGCCAGCAAGGAGGGGGCGCTGACTAGCCTATACGAGCAGTACTTC.

The V call is TRBV19, the J call TRBJ1-2; D remains unclear. The germline V and J ends were trimmed by 3 bases and 1 base, with 15 bases remaining between them. The CDR3 has 16 residues. Looked up from germline, CDR1 is LNHDA and CDR2 is SQIVND (reference sequence). The CDR3 loop reads CASSIGLGSFNYGYTF. Here the CDR3 DNA reads TGTGCCAGTAGTATCGGTCTGGGCAGCTTTAACTATGGCTACACCTTC.

The chain recombines TRBV7-2 with TRBJ1-5; 7 nucleotides match TRBD1. V lost 5 bases to trimming and J lost 7 bases; unmatched junction nucleotides: 11. The germline gives CDR1 SGHTA, CDR2 FQGNSA. The length of the CDR3 is 15 residues. The CDR3 is CASSKTPDRAQPQHF. The CDR3 nucleotides read TGTGCCAGCAGCAAAACTCCAGACAGGGCCCAGCCCCAGCATTTT.

V is TRBV7-6 and J is TRBJ1-2, with D unresolved. In germline, CDR1 is SGHVS, CDR2 FNYEAQ. The CDR3 consists of 13 residues. Trimming removed 1 base from V and 2 bases from J, with 5 bases in between. The CDR3, as DNA: TGTGCCAGCAGCTTAGAAGAGAACTATGGCTACACCTTC. It codes for CASSLEENYGYTF.

V is TRBV5-8 and J is TRBJ2-1; TRBD2 is a possible D gene (5 bases). The germline V gene encodes CDR1 SGHTS and CDR2 YDEGEE. Trimming took 0 bases from V and 2 from J, leaving 15 bases between them. This CDR3 is built from 17 residues. The CDR3 is CASSLVVGSETYNEQFF. CDR3 in DNA: TGTGCCAGCAGCTTGGTCGTTGGTAGCGAGACCTACAATGAGCAGTTCTTC.

This clone was seen once. This rearrangement joins TRBV7-9 to TRBJ2-3; 12 nucleotides agree with TRBD2. The CDR3 is made up of 19 amino acids. Germline trimming cut 5 bases from V and 1 base from J; bases unmatched to any gene: 13. Germline V lookup: CDR1 SEHNR, CDR2 FQNEAQ (reference sequence). CDR3 residues: CASSPPRGASGGGTDTQYF. The CDR3 DNA reads as TGTGCCAGCAGCCCCCCCCGTGGGGCTAGCGGGGGGGGCACAGATACGCAGTATTTT.

The count of this clone is one. V and J are TRBV6-6 and TRBJ2-2; D gene uncertain. With 5 bases removed from V and 5 bases from J, the gap between germline ends came to 12 bases. The CDR3 is 14 amino acids. Germline V gene sequence: CDR1 MNHNY, CDR2 SVGAGI (reference sequence). The CDR3 reads CASSPPRLTGELFF. Written as DNA, the CDR3 is TGTGCCAGCAGTCCTCCTAGGTTGACCGGGGAGCTGTTTTTT.

The J gene is TRBJ2-7, the V gene TRBV7-6; the D gene is possibly TRBD1 (6 bases). Trimming left V 5 bases short and J 4 bases short, with 18 bases between. The CDR3 sequence is 15 residues long. Looked up from germline, CDR1 is SGHVS and CDR2 is FNYEAQ. The CDR3 bases are TGTGCCAGCAGCACAGGGTCTGGGACGGTATACGAGCAGTACTTC. Its translation: CASSTGSGTVYEQYF.

The gene calls are TRBV29-1 and TRBJ1-1, with 7 bases that match TRBD1. CDR3 length: 13 residues. Germline CDR1 and CDR2: SQVTM and ANQGSEA. Unmatched junction bases numbered 5, after V lost 4 bases and J lost 3 bases. The CDR3 loop is CSVAGTGDTEAFF. CDR3 coding DNA: TGCAGCGTTGCCGGTACAGGGGACACTGAAGCTTTCTTT.

This chain links TRBV1 with TRBJ2-7. TRBV1 is flagged as a pseudogene. The CDR3 is 12 residues long. The CDR3 DNA follows: TGCACCAGCACCCGAAGGCTTTACGCGCAGTACTTC. Its translation is CTSTRRLYAQYF.

The V gene is TRBV30, the J gene TRBJ2-1; 9 bases agree with TRBD2. The CDR3 runs to 17 residues. The trim removed 3 bases at V and 0 bases at J, leaving 9 bases unmatched. Germline CDR1 reads GTSNPN; CDR2 reads SVGIG (reference sequence). CDR3 sequence reads: CAWRGGGRAPSYNEQFF. CDR3 coding DNA: TGTGCCTGGAGGGGAGGCGGGAGGGCCCCCTCCTACAATGAGCAGTTCTTC.

This clone appeared a few times. The V gene is TRBV18, the J gene TRBJ2-3, with D hard to call. From germline, CDR1 is KGHSH and CDR2 LQKENI. This CDR3 contains 12 residues. With 3 bases removed from V and 4 bases from J, the gap between germline ends came to 5 bases. This CDR3 is CASSPGADTQYF. CDR3 DNA sequence: TGTGCCAGCTCACCGGGTGCAGATACGCAGTATTTT.

The J gene is TRBJ1-1, the V gene TRBV18; 7 positions agree with TRBD1. The CDR3 consists of 16 residues. The V and J ends lost 2 bases and 4 bases, in that order; junction bases with no gene match: 10. In germline, CDR1 is KGHSH, CDR2 LQKENI. In DNA form, the CDR3 reads TGTGCCAGCTCACCAGAAAAAGGGGGCTGGGGCACTGAAGCTTTCTTT. It specifies CASSPEKGGWGTEAFF.

The CDR3 sequence is CASSPYRDRGYEQYF. CDR3 DNA sequence: TGCGCCAGCAGCCCTTACCGGGACAGGGGCTACGAGCAGTACTTC. The chain carries TRBV5-1 and TRBJ2-7, with 10 bases fitting TRBD1. Germline loops: CDR1 SGHRS, CDR2 YFSETQ. V lost 4 bases to trimming and J lost 3 bases; unmatched junction nucleotides: 7. The CDR3 is 15 residues long.

The V call is TRBV7-9, the J call TRBJ1-3; TRBD1 is a possible D gene (5 bases). V lost 1 base to trimming and J lost 2 bases, with 6 bases between them. Germline V gene data show CDR1 as SEHNR and CDR2 as FQNEAQ (reference sequence). CDR3 length: 14 residues. This CDR3 reads CASSLGDPGNTIYF. Here the CDR3 DNA reads TGTGCCAGCAGCTTAGGGGACCCTGGAAACACCATATATTTT.